The 15 T cell receptor beta chains in this list originate from one sample, sequenced in a study of response to subunit inactivated influenza vaccine. MiXCR, applied by TCRdb to the RT-PCR reads, yields one record per CDR3 protein. Among 450,000 to 600,000 distinct CDR3 sequences listed, around 8% were seen once. The sequencing here drew on PBMCs from blood, taken roughly 24 months after vaccination. Receptors were obtained from a man aged 50 to 75 who received an inactivated influenza vaccine.

V is TRBV6-2 or TRBV6-3 and J is TRBJ2-1, with TRBD1 matching over 8 bases. Germline values: CDR1 MNHEY, CDR2 SVGEGT. CDR3 length: 13 amino acids. The trim removed 6 bases at V and 9 bases at J, leaving 7 bases unmatched. Here the CDR3 DNA reads TGTGCCAGCAGCTGGACAGGGCCTGGTGAGCAGTTCTTC. This codes for CASSWTGPGEQFF.

The chain has TRBV28 and TRBJ1-3; tentative D call: TRBD1 (6 bases). From germline, CDR1 is MDHEN and CDR2 SYDVKM. V gave up 4 bases and J gave up 0 bases, with 10 bases separating them. The CDR3 is 15 amino acids. CDR3 sequence: CASSSGQFSGNTIYF. In DNA, the CDR3 is TGTGCCAGCAGTTCTGGACAGTTCTCTGGAAACACCATATATTTT.

The genes are TRBV12-3 or TRBV12-4 and TRBJ2-4; D may be TRBD1 or TRBD2 (6 bases each). V was clipped by 6 bases and J by 6 bases, with 18 bases between them. The CDR3 is 15 amino acids. The CDR3 DNA reads TGTGCCAGCAGCCCGGACCGGGGGCGGATAAACATTCAGTACTTC. This encodes CASSPDRGRINIQYF.

The rearrangement links TRBV28 to TRBJ1-2, with a weak D call TRBD1 (5 bases). Germline V gene lookup returns CDR1 MDHEN and CDR2 SYDVKM. The CDR3 covers 16 residues. V was shortened by 5 bases and J by 4 bases, with 20 bases between the two germline ends. For the CDR3, the DNA is TGTGCCAGCAGTCCCCACCGCGCGGGGACCGGCTATGGCTACACCTTC. This codes for CASSPHRAGTGYGYTF.

This clonotype was counted ten times or more. The chain links TRBV11-2 to TRBJ2-5; D remains unclear. Germline V gene lookup returns CDR1 SGHAT and CDR2 FQNNGV. This CDR3 region has 15 residues. Trimming took off 5 bases at V and 1 base at J, with 14 bases between the two ends. The CDR3 spells CASSQPQLIQETQYF. The CDR3 nucleotides read TGTGCCAGCAGCCAACCCCAACTCATCCAAGAGACCCAGTACTTC.

This clonotype has a handful of counts. The chain links TRBV30 to TRBJ2-1; 12 nucleotides line up with TRBD2. Germline V gene data show CDR1 as GTSNPN and CDR2 as SVGIG (reference sequence). The V and J ends lost 0 bases and 6 bases, in that order; junction bases with no gene match: 3. This CDR3 is built from 15 residues. For the CDR3, the DNA is TGTGCCTGGAGTGTGGGACTAGCGGGCTTCAATGAGCAGTTCTTC. Protein product: CAWSVGLAGFNEQFF.

The chain recombines TRBV7-8 with TRBJ2-6, with a possible D match to TRBD1 (6 bases). The CDR3 is 16 amino acids. Trimming removed 10 bases at V and 3 bases at J, with 19 bases between. Looked up from germline, CDR1 is SGHVS and CDR2 is FQNEAQ. DNA of the CDR3: TGTGCCACCCACACGGACAGAAGGTATGGGGCCAACGTCCTGACTTTC. Translating it yields CATHTDRRYGANVLTF.

This clonotype was found a few times. V is TRBV5-1 and J is TRBJ2-1; 9 bases map to TRBD2. CDR1 SGHRS and CDR2 YFSETQ come from the germline V gene. J was trimmed by 2 bases and V by 0 bases; bases with no gene match: 6. CDR3 length: 17 amino acids. The CDR3 spells CASSLVASGNAYNEQFF. The CDR3, as DNA: TGCGCCAGCAGCTTGGTTGCTAGCGGGAACGCCTACAATGAGCAGTTCTTC.

CDR3 coding DNA: TGTGCCAGCAGTTACCAGGGGATTCGGAGTCAGCCCCAGCATTTT. It codes for CASSYQGIRSQPQHF. The rearrangement uses TRBV6-2 or TRBV6-3 and TRBJ1-5, with D possibly being TRBD1 (6 bases). CDR1 and CDR2 (germline): MNHEY, SVGEGT. This CDR3 region has 15 residues. The V end lost 2 bases, the J end lost 6 bases, and 14 bases lay between the germline ends.

V gene TRBV6-1 combines with J gene TRBJ2-7; 8 nucleotides match TRBD1. V shed 6 bases, J shed 3 bases, and the junction held 10 bases outside the gene matches. Germline V gene lookup returns CDR1 MNHNS and CDR2 SASEGT. This CDR3 has 15 amino acids. Written as DNA, the CDR3 is TGTGCCAGCAGCCCCGGGACAGGTTCATACTACGAGCAGTACTTC. This sequence encodes CASSPGTGSYYEQYF.

The V and J genes are TRBV11-2 and TRBJ2-3; 12 bases are a match to TRBD2. J was trimmed by 9 bases and V by 1 base; bases with no gene match: 2. This CDR3 spans 14 amino acids. Germline loops: CDR1 SGHAT, CDR2 FQNNGV. CDR3 residues: CASSLASGGATQYF. The CDR3 coding sequence is TGTGCCAGCAGCTTAGCTAGCGGGGGGGCGACGCAGTATTTT.

A note on this clonotype: A junction boundary mismatches the germline segment, possibly from a read error. V usage is TRBV28 and J usage is TRBJ1-6, with unresolved D. CDR3 length: 14 amino acids. Germline V gives CDR1 MDHEN, CDR2 SYDVKM. CDR3 sequence reads: CASSFWSNNSPHHF. The CDR3, as DNA: TGTGCCAGCAGTTTTTGGTCAAATAATTCACCCCACCACTTT. Full variable domain (rest looked up from reference TRBV28 and TRBJ1-6): DVKVTQSSRYLVKRTGEKVFLECVQDMDHENMFWYRQDPGLGLRLIYFSYDVKMKEKGDIPEGYSVSREKKERFSLILESASTNQTSMYLCASSFWSNNSPHHFGNGTRLTVT.

The chain has TRBV10-3 and TRBJ2-5, with D perhaps TRBD1 (6 bases). This CDR3 is 17 amino acids long. CDR1 and CDR2 from the germline V gene are ENHRY and SYGVKD. V was clipped by 4 bases and J by 2 bases, with 20 bases between them. The CDR3 here is CAISAPKGRGGQETQYF. The CDR3 coding sequence is TGTGCCATCAGTGCCCCTAAAGGGAGAGGGGGACAAGAGACCCAGTACTTC.

This clonotype showed up many times. This chain uses TRBV20-1 with TRBJ1-1; D gene uncertain. Trimming removed 5 bases from V and 0 bases from J, with 16 bases in between. The length of the CDR3 is 15 residues. Germline CDR1 is DFQATT and CDR2 is SNEGSKA (reference sequence). CDR3 nucleotides: TGCAGTGCTTTTCCGGGCAGACTCATGAACACTGAAGCTTTCTTT. It translates to CSAFPGRLMNTEAFF.

The sample holds many counts of this clonotype. V gene TRBV10-3 combines with J gene TRBJ1-1; possibly TRBD1 for D (5 bases). The CDR3 spans 14 residues. In germline, CDR1 is ENHRY, CDR2 SYGVKD. The V and J ends lost 0 bases and 7 bases respectively, with 12 bases between them. CDR3 amino acids: CAISESGGQGEAFF. The CDR3 DNA sequence: TGTGCCATCAGTGAGTCCGGCGGGCAGGGTGAAGCTTTCTTT.